The sequence of this T cell receptor (beta chain) was determined in a study of T cell responses to AZD1222 COVID-19 vaccine. Pooling of second doses given at about 4 or about 12 weeks was done. Points from the study as a whole: Rises in breadth and depth of Spike-specific TCRs came after two AZD1222 doses. Spike-spanning, vaccine-associated CD4 TCRs were dominant at 160-218 and 743-854. Nearly half of spike-specific TCRs reportedly target unmutated variant regions.

Method: immunoSEQ multiplex PCR; TCRdb's copy keeps in-frame clones and lacks some. The sample shows about 140,000 clones, 90% of them seen only once. With regard to this clone: Its antigen is unidentified.

The CDR3 is 14 residues long. The germline gives CDR1 MDHEN, CDR2 SYDVKM. With 6 bases removed from V and 2 bases from J, the gap between germline ends came to 14 bases. The chain employs TRBV28 and TRBJ2-7; tentative D call: TRBD2 (5 bases). This specimen consisted of peripheral blood, obtained 28 days after the second AZD1222 dose. This receptor was obtained from an adult who received the AZD1222 COVID-19 vaccine. CDR3 DNA: TGTGCCAGCAGCCCAATTTCCGGGGCCTACGAGCAGTACTTC. This sequence encodes CASSPISGAYEQYF.